The T cell receptor (beta chain) described here comes from a study of T-cell reconstitution after alpha-beta-depleted transplantation in children. In germline, CDR1 is DFQATT, CDR2 SNEGSKA (reference sequence). This CDR3 region has 16 residues. V shed 6 bases, J shed 3 bases, and the junction held 14 bases outside the gene matches. The TCRbeta library was prepared with unique molecular identifiers. TCRdb redid the calling of the PCR reads with MiXCR, one entry per CDR3 protein. The repertoire holds 420,000 or so distinct CDR3 sequences, with roughly 11% as singletons. The specimen was PBMCs from the stem cell graft donor, collected from the stem cell graft. The chain carries TRBV20-1 and TRBJ2-7; 10 nucleotides agree with TRBD2. The TCR comes from a human donor who donated a stem cell graft to a child with acute myeloid leukemia. DNA for the CDR3: TGCAGTGCCGGGGGGATAGCGGGGGGCCAAATCTACGAGCAGTACGTC. Its protein product is CSAGGIAGGQIYEQYV.